This TCR beta chain was found in a study of a mutant IDH1 vaccine in newly diagnosed glioma. Overall study context: Commencement of vaccination occurred 4-6 weeks following radiotherapy alone, or concurrently with temozolomide cycles. The study, taken as a whole, reports: Variations in leading peripheral T cell clonotypes appeared to have no connection with pseudoprogression. Evidence of vaccine-induced immune responses was documented in approximately 93% of patients.

Sample time point: week 23, last vaccination. The study gave 300 ug of mutant IDH1 20-mer peptide per vaccine dose, with topical imiquimod. This CDR3 is built from 14 residues. V gave up 6 bases and J gave up 4 bases, with 16 bases separating them. The germline CDR1 and CDR2 sequences are MNHEY and SMNVEV (reference sequence). Worth noting for this clone: Its antigen remains unknown.

Only in-frame clones appear in the TCRdb table, and some are missing; sequencing was by immunoSEQ multiplex PCR. Of about 41,000 clones in the sample, about four fifths were seen once. The sequence was collected from a woman in her forties with glioma. Some clones in this sample may be carry-over from other donors' samples. The chain employs TRBV27 and TRBJ2-7, with D maybe TRBD2 (5 bases). The material was PBMCs, obtained from a glioma patient whose treatment included an IDH1 peptide vaccine. The CDR3 coding sequence is TGTGCCAGCAGGCACAGAGGGCCGTTATACGAGCAGTACTTC. Protein sequence: CASRHRGPLYEQYF.